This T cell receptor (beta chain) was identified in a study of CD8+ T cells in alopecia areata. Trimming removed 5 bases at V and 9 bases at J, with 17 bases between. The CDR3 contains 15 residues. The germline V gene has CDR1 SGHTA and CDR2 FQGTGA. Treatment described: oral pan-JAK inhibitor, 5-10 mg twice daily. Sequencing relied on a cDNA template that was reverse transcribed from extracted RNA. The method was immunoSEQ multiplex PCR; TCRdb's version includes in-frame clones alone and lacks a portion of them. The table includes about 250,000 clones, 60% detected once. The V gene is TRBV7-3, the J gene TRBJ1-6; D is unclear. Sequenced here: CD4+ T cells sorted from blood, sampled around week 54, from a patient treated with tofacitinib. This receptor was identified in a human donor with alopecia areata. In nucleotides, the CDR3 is TGTGCCAGCAGCGAACGGCCTGACGGCATTTCACCCCTCCACTTT. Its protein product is CASSERPDGISPLHF.